This T cell receptor (beta chain) was identified during a study of T cell repertoires in cytomegalovirus infection. Study-level information: Public TCR beta signature analysis indicated the presence of both CMV infection and matching HLA type. General observations from the study: What dominated the ex vivo response were HLA-C-restricted CMV-specific TCR beta clonotypes. The study identified carriers of CMV plus the relevant HLA from cumulative public TCR beta family frequency.

TCRdb fed the reads into MiXCR, producing one record per CDR3 protein. The data show roughly 320,000 distinct CDR3 sequences, over 7.5% seen once. This CDR3 comprises 15 residues. CDR1 is SGHTA and CDR2 is FQGNSA in the germline V gene. On this clonotype itself: Its target is not known. A much larger clonotype is one base distant, so this may be a read error.

Sequencing input: PBMCs. This clonotype was obtained from a human donor in good health (CMV status not recorded). Some clones in this sample may be carry-over from other donors' samples. The gene calls are TRBV7-2 and TRBJ2-3, with 11 bases lining up with TRBD2. CDR3 sequence reads: CASRIAGGYTVTQYF. CDR3 nucleotides: TGTGCCAGCAGGATAGCGGGGGGGTACACAGTTACGCAGTATTTT. The full variable domain, in which reference TRBV7-2 and TRBJ2-3 provide the parts outside the CDR3, is GAGVSQSPSNKVTEKGKDVELRCDPISGHTALYWYRQSLGQGLEFLIYFQGNSAPDKSGLPSDRFSAERTGGSVSTLTIQRTQQEDSAVYLCASRIAGGYTVTQYFGPGTRLTVL.